These 26 T cell receptor beta chains originate from one sample sequenced in a study of OX40 agonist ivuxolimab in advanced cancers. Clones were sequenced by immunoSEQ multiplex PCR, and TCRdb holds only the in-frame ones, with some missing. This table holds 60,000 to 95,000 clones, 85% found once. Sequencing used CD4+ or CD8+ T cells sorted from blood, obtained in a trial of the OX40 agonist ivuxolimab. The receptors shown here come from an adult with an advanced solid tumor such as melanoma, head and neck, liver or kidney cancer.

The J gene is TRBJ1-6, the V gene TRBV7-9, with D perhaps matching TRBD1 (6 bases). CDR1 SEHNR and CDR2 FQNEAQ come from the germline V gene (reference sequence). V shed 4 bases and J shed 10 bases, with 17 bases lying between them. The CDR3 runs to 15 residues. CDR3 nucleotides: TGTGCCAGCAGCTCAGGGTCGGGGGCCGGGTCACCCCTCCACTTT. This translates into CASSSGSGAGSPLHF. The whole variable domain, remainder taken from reference TRBV7-9 and TRBJ1-6, is DTGVSQNPRHKITKRGQNVTFRCDPISEHNRLYWYRQTLGQGPEFLTYFQNEAQLEKSRLLSDRFSAERPKGSFSTLEIQRTEQGDSAMYLCASSSGSGAGSPLHFGNGTRLTVT.

This clone was recorded once. The chain recombines TRBV25-1 with TRBJ1-1, with 8 bases aligning to TRBD1. The CDR3 consists of 15 residues. The germline V gene has CDR1 MGHDK and CDR2 SYGVNS. With 1 base clipped from V and 5 bases from J, the junction kept 6 bases outside the gene matches. The CDR3 loop is CASSEWRQGLTEAFF. The CDR3 region has the DNA TGTGCCAGCAGTGAATGGAGACAGGGGTTGACTGAAGCTTTCTTT.

The V gene is TRBV5-4, the J gene TRBJ2-1; D remains unclear. The CDR3 has 14 residues. V was cut by 4 bases and J by 9 bases, with 17 bases left in between. CDR1 SGHNT and CDR2 YYREEE come from the germline V gene (reference sequence). CDR3 sequence: CASSQTHHRSEQFF. The DNA for the CDR3 is TGTGCCAGCAGCCAGACACATCACAGATCTGAGCAGTTCTTC.

The genes are TRBV5-6 and TRBJ1-2; D is perhaps TRBD1 (5 bases). This CDR3 spans 13 amino acids. The germline V and J ends were trimmed by 4 bases and 4 bases, with 11 bases remaining between them. Germline V gene data show CDR1 as SGHDT and CDR2 as YYEEEE. The CDR3 DNA reads TGTGCCAGCAGCCCCCAGGGAATCTATGGCTACACCTTC. Its translation: CASSPQGIYGYTF.

This clone occurred once. J is TRBJ1-3 and V is TRBV6-5; TRBD1 agrees at 9 bases. This CDR3 contains 14 residues. Looked up from germline, CDR1 is MNHEY and CDR2 is SVGAGI. With 6 bases clipped from V and 2 bases from J, the junction kept 2 bases outside the gene matches. This chain's CDR3 is CASRDRGAGNTIYF. CDR3 sequence (DNA): TGTGCCAGCAGGGACAGGGGTGCTGGAAACACCATATATTTT.

This chain joins TRBV27 and TRBJ2-3; D gene ambiguous. Germline CDR1 MNHEY, CDR2 SMNVEV (reference sequence). The V gene lost 0 bases and the J gene lost 4 bases, with 8 bases spanning the gap. The CDR3 is 14 amino acids. The chain's CDR3 is CASSLSHISDTQYF. CDR3 DNA: TGTGCCAGCAGTTTATCGCATATCTCAGATACGCAGTATTTT.

The rearrangement links TRBV30 to TRBJ1-5; unclear D gene. CDR3 size: 13 residues. The germline CDR1 and CDR2 sequences are GTSNPN and SVGIG (reference sequence). V gave up 5 bases and J gave up 7 bases, with 15 bases separating them. CDR3 sequence reads: CAWGVGSEQPQHF. DNA for the CDR3: TGTGCCTGGGGGGTAGGGTCGGAGCAGCCCCAGCATTTT.

The chain couples TRBV2 to TRBJ1-2; 8 bases fit TRBD1. Germline-derived CDR1 and CDR2 are SNHLY and FYNNEI. CDR3 length: 14 residues. J was trimmed by 7 bases and V by 8 bases; bases with no gene match: 12. CDR3 sequence: CASRSPTGASGYTF. The CDR3 DNA is TGTGCCAGCCGTTCCCCGACAGGGGCGAGTGGCTACACCTTC.

The chain uses TRBV23-1 and TRBJ2-7; D not certain. TRBV23-1 belongs to the ORF category, with a function that is uncertain. Trimming cost V 7 bases and J 0 bases, with 19 bases left between them. CDR3 length: 16 amino acids. Written as DNA, the CDR3 is TGCGCCAGCACCCCAGGATGGCAGCCCATCTCCTACGAGCAGTACTTC. Its protein is CASTPGWQPISYEQYF.

The V and J genes are TRBV5-4 and TRBJ2-5, with TRBD2 as a possible D gene (5 bases). This CDR3 is 13 amino acids long. Trimming pared 2 bases from V and 3 bases from J, leaving 8 bases between. Germline V CDR1 and CDR2: SGHNT, YYREEE (reference sequence). The CDR3 loop is CASSLKREETQYF. Here the CDR3 DNA reads TGTGCCAGCAGCTTAAAGAGGGAAGAGACCCAGTACTTC.

J is TRBJ1-1 and V is TRBV11-2, with D uncertain. The CDR3 is 13 residues long. The germline V and J ends were trimmed by 5 bases and 4 bases, with 11 bases remaining between them. Looked up from germline, CDR1 is SGHAT and CDR2 is FQNNGV. CDR3 sequence (DNA): TGTGCCAGCAGCCCCATTTTAGGCACTGAAGCTTTCTTT. Translating it yields CASSPILGTEAFF.

V gene TRBV5-4 combines with J gene TRBJ1-4; possibly TRBD1 for D (6 bases). The CDR3 is made up of 13 amino acids. The V and J ends lost 1 base and 5 bases respectively, with 6 bases between them. Germline CDR1 and CDR2: SGHNT and YYREEE (reference sequence). The CDR3 bases are TGTGCCAGCAGCTTGACAGGGAATGAAAAACTGTTTTTT. Its protein is CASSLTGNEKLFF. The full variable domain, rest sourced from reference TRBV5-4 and TRBJ1-4, is ETGVTQSPTHLIKTRGQQVTLRCSSQSGHNTVSWYQQALGQGPQFIFQYYREEENGRGNFPPRFSGLQFPNYSSELNVNALELDDSALYLCASSLTGNEKLFFGSGTQLSVL.

The J gene is TRBJ1-2, the V gene TRBV9; tentatively, D is TRBD1 (5 bases). The germline V and J ends were trimmed by 6 bases and 8 bases, with 14 bases remaining between them. The CDR3 spans 12 residues. Germline CDR1 and CDR2: SGDLS and YYNGEE. The CDR3 DNA is TGTGCCAGCAAGGAGGTTGGGGACGGCTACACCTTC. Amino acid sequence: CASKEVGDGYTF.

The genes are TRBV7-7 and TRBJ2-5; either TRBD1 or TRBD2 may fit D (5 bases each). The CDR3 spans 13 residues. Germline assignment: CDR1 SSHAT and CDR2 FNYEAQ (reference sequence). CDR3 residues: CAGSRDGQETQYF. The CDR3 bases are TGTGCTGGCAGCCGGGACGGACAAGAGACCCAGTACTTC.

A remark on this clone: The junction does not match germline at one end; this may be a read error. The V and J genes are TRBV20-1 and TRBJ1-2; maybe TRBD1 (6 bases). This CDR3 has 11 residues. Looked up from germline, CDR1 is DFQATT and CDR2 is SNEGSKA (reference sequence). The CDR3 here is CSAVSGAVGHF. DNA of the CDR3: TGCAGTGCTGTCTCAGGGGCCGTCGGCCACTTC.

The J gene is TRBJ1-6, the V gene TRBV27; D is uncertain. V was cut by 7 bases and J by 13 bases, with 17 bases left in between. CDR1 and CDR2 from the germline V gene are MNHEY and SMNVEV (reference sequence). This CDR3 is 13 amino acids long. CDR3 in DNA: TGTGCCAGCAAACCGATAGGGCTAGAGCCCCTCCACTTT. Its translation: CASKPIGLEPLHF.

Regarding this clone: The same CDR3 arises from other DNA sequences in this sample as well. This chain's CDR3 is CSARVGETQYF. The DNA for the CDR3 is TGCAGTGCTAGAGTAGGAGAGACCCAGTACTTC. The chain has TRBV20-1 and TRBJ2-5; D unclear. Trimming took off 1 base at V and 4 bases at J, with 4 bases between the two ends. CDR1 DFQATT and CDR2 SNEGSKA come from the germline V gene (reference sequence). The CDR3 runs 11 residues.

The rearrangement uses TRBV10-3 and TRBJ1-2; D gene unclear. Between the trimmed V and J ends, which lost 10 bases and 2 bases, there was a span of 14 bases. In germline, CDR1 is ENHRY, CDR2 SYGVKD. The CDR3 length is 13 residues. The CDR3 is CATTRQENYGYTF. DNA for the CDR3: TGTGCCACCACCCGGCAGGAGAACTATGGCTACACCTTC.

The chain uses TRBV25-1 and TRBJ2-1; TRBD1 is a possible D gene (5 bases). The CDR3 is made up of 16 amino acids. The V end lost 3 bases, the J end lost 3 bases, and 15 bases lay between the germline ends. CDR1 is MGHDK and CDR2 is SYGVNS in the germline V gene. This CDR3 reads CASSDGSRAFYNEQFF. The CDR3, as DNA: TGTGCCAGCAGTGACGGCTCCAGGGCGTTCTACAATGAGCAGTTCTTC.

The chain has TRBV5-4 and TRBJ2-7; tentative D call: TRBD1 (6 bases). The germline gives CDR1 SGHNT, CDR2 YYREEE (reference sequence). The CDR3 runs to 13 residues. Trimming shortened V by 1 base and J by 6 bases, and 11 bases separated the two germline ends. The CDR3, as DNA: TGTGCCAGCAGCTTGCAGGGGTCTAGCGAGCAGTACTTC. It specifies CASSLQGSSEQYF.

This clone has a single count. The genes are TRBV7-6 and TRBJ2-2; 8 nucleotides agree with TRBD1. This CDR3 contains 18 residues. Per the germline V gene, CDR1 is SGHVS and CDR2 is FNYEAQ. The trim removed 5 bases at V and 7 bases at J, leaving 18 bases unmatched. The CDR3 region has the DNA TGTGCCAGCAGCCCCCCCGGGCAGACGGGACAGGTCTTCGGGGAGCTGTTTTTT. Amino acids: CASSPPGQTGQVFGELFF.

DNA for the CDR3: TGTGCCAGCAGCTTGGTTAGCGCTGACCAAGAGACCCAGTACTTC. Translated, it gives CASSLVSADQETQYF. V gene TRBV5-6 combines with J gene TRBJ2-5, with a weak D call TRBD2 (5 bases). Trimming stripped 0 bases from V and 0 bases from J, with 9 bases between. This CDR3 has 15 residues. Germline V gives CDR1 SGHDT, CDR2 YYEEEE.

This clone came up a few times. The chain joins TRBV5-1 to TRBJ1-6; tentative D call: TRBD1 (6 bases). Per the germline V gene, CDR1 is SGHRS and CDR2 is YFSETQ. V lost 2 bases and J lost 9, with 21 bases in between. This CDR3 contains 17 residues. The CDR3 region has the DNA TGCGCCAGCAGCTTACAGGGATCTATGTCCTATGGTTCACCCCTCCACTTT. Protein sequence: CASSLQGSMSYGSPLHF.

V and J are TRBV4-1 and TRBJ2-4; D perhaps matches TRBD1 (6 bases). Germline-derived CDR1 and CDR2 are MGHRA and YSYEKL. Trimming took off 0 bases at V and 7 bases at J, with 10 bases between the two ends. The CDR3 runs to 14 residues. The DNA of the CDR3 is TGCGCCAGCAGCCAAGATCCGCAGGGGAACATTCAGTACTTC. It is translated as CASSQDPQGNIQYF.

This clone appeared a single time. The chain has TRBV7-9 and TRBJ2-7; D unresolved. V dropped 5 bases and J dropped 3 bases, with 14 bases sitting between them. The CDR3 extends over 14 amino acids. Looked up from germline, CDR1 is SEHNR and CDR2 is FQNEAQ (reference sequence). The CDR3 DNA reads TGTGCCAGCAGCCGAGAAGTCTATGTCTACGAGCAGTACTTC. Its translation is CASSREVYVYEQYF.

This chain uses TRBV7-2 with TRBJ1-5; 9 bases map to TRBD1. In germline, CDR1 is SGHTA, CDR2 FQGNSA. The CDR3 totals 14 residues. V gave up 5 bases and J gave up 5 bases; unmatched junction bases: 4. CDR3 DNA sequence: TGTGCCAGCAGCCTTCGACAGGGGGATCAGCCCCAGCATTTT. It specifies CASSLRQGDQPQHF.